The clone carrying this TCR beta chain showed up just a few times. Its antigen is not identified. Expressed TCRB transcripts got sequenced, as all isolated RNA was reverse transcribed. Clones were sequenced by immunoSEQ multiplex PCR, and TCRdb holds only the in-frame ones, with some missing. Among 250,000 to 300,000 clones listed, approximately 15% were seen once. The sample is drawn from a study of beta chain features in type 1 diabetes. The study's findings and limits: All four CD4+ subsets of Type 1 diabetes patients contained TCRB CDR3s that were moderately but significantly shorter. The study notes PCR might favor shorter templates equally in patients and controls.

This CDR3 has 14 amino acids. The germline gives CDR1 SQVTM, CDR2 ANQGSEA. V was shortened by 4 bases and J by 6 bases, with 15 bases between the two germline ends. Sequencing was performed on naive CD4+ T cells from blood. This sequence was found in a man aged 25 to 40 with type 1 diabetes. The V call is TRBV29-1, the J call TRBJ2-2; possible D gene TRBD2, 6 bases. The CDR3 nucleotides are TGCAGCGTTGCCTCGGGAGCCCTCGCCGGGGAGCTGTTTTTT. Its protein is CSVASGALAGELFF.